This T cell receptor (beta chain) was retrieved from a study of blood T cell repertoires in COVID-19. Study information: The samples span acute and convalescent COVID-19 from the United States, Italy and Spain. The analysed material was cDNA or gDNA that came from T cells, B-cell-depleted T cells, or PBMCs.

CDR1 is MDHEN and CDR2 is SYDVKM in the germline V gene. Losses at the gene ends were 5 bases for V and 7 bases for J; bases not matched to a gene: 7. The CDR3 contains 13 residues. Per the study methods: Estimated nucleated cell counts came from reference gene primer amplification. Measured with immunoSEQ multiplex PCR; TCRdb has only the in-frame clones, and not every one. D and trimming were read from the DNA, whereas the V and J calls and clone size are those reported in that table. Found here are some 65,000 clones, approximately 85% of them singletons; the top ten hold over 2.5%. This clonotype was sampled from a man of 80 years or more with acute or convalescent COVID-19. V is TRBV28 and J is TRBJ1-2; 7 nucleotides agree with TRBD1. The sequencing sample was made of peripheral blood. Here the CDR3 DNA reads TGTGCCAGCAGTGCCGGGACAGCCTTTGGCTACACCTTC. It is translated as CASSAGTAFGYTF.